This is a list of T cell receptor beta chains from one sample in a study of shared clonotypes between healthy human individuals. Data came from immunoSEQ multiplex PCR; TCRdb stores just in-frame clones and leaves some out. The sample carries 850,000 to 1,100,000 clones, about 80% recorded once. Sequencing was carried out using memory CD4+ T cells from PBMCs. All receptors derive from a man aged 18-30 years in good health. Some clones in this sample may be carry-over from other donors' samples. Both conserved end residues are part of each CDR3. D genes are given only for firm matches. A clone size is listed for some rows: how often the clone was seen (once, few, many), or a class if it is expanded.

D gene	V gene	clone size	J gene	CDR3 protein	CDR3 DNA
-	TRBV28	-	TRBJ1-5	CASSAAGWRNQPQHF	TGTGCCAGCAGCGCAGCCGGGTGGCGCAATCAGCCCCAGCATTTT
-	TRBV5-4	-	TRBJ1-2	CASSLEGQGGNYGYTF	TGTGCCAGCAGCTTGGAGGGGCAGGGCGGCAACTATGGCTACACCTTC
-	TRBV28	-	TRBJ1-1	CASTPGGWNTEAFF	TGTGCCAGCACCCCGGGGGGTTGGAACACTGAAGCTTTCTTT
-	TRBV11-2	-	TRBJ1-3	CASSFRRVGNSGNTIYF	TGTGCCAGCAGCTTTCGCCGGGTAGGGAACTCTGGAAACACCATATATTTT
-	TRBV21-1	-	TRBJ2-1	CASSPERNEQFF	TGTGCCAGCAGCCCCGAAAGAAATGAGCAGTTCTTC
-	TRBV10-3	-	TRBJ1-2	CAISEGRGLANYGYTF	TGTGCCATCAGTGAGGGGAGGGGCTTGGCTAACTATGGCTACACCTTC
-	TRBV28	-	TRBJ1-5	CASTLGQGSQPQHF	TGTGCCAGCACTCTGGGGCAGGGAAGTCAGCCCCAGCATTTT
-	TRBV5-1	-	TRBJ1-2	CASSSGTPIYGYTF	TGCGCCAGCAGCTCCGGGACTCCTATCTATGGCTACACCTTC
-	TRBV2	once	TRBJ1-2	CAKAGQSYGYTF	TGTGCCAAAGCTGGACAGAGCTATGGCTACACCTTC
-	TRBV5-4	-	TRBJ2-7	CASSYDSYEQYF	TGTGCCAGCAGCTACGACTCCTACGAGCAGTACTTC
-	TRBV5-1	-	TRBJ1-1	CASSFVDNTEAFF	TGCGCCAGCAGCTTCGTTGACAACACTGAAGCTTTCTTT
-	TRBV19	-	TRBJ1-3	CASSMWRSSGNTIYF	TGTGCCAGTAGTATGTGGCGGAGCTCTGGAAACACCATATATTTT
-	TRBV9	-	TRBJ2-1	CASSVEVREDEQFF	TGTGCCAGCAGCGTAGAGGTCAGGGAAGATGAGCAGTTCTTC
-	TRBV28	-	TRBJ1-2	CASKTGDYGYTF	TGTGCCAGCAAAACCGGGGACTATGGCTACACCTTC
-	TRBV30	-	TRBJ1-1	CAWSLGRANTEAFF	TGTGCCTGGAGTTTGGGCAGGGCTAACACTGAAGCTTTCTTT
TRBD2	TRBV27	-	TRBJ2-7	CASSMTSGKNYEQYF	TGTGCCAGCAGTATGACTAGCGGGAAGAATTACGAGCAGTACTTC
-	TRBV4-3	-	TRBJ2-7	CASSQDWRDEQYF	TGCGCCAGCAGCCAAGATTGGAGGGACGAGCAGTACTTC
-	TRBV7-9	many	TRBJ2-7	CASSSQGYEQYF	TGTGCCAGCAGCTCTCAGGGCTACGAGCAGTACTTC
-	TRBV7-9	few	TRBJ1-6	CASSPSQGGLNSPLHF	TGTGCCAGCAGCCCATCCCAGGGTGGACTAAATTCACCCCTCCACTTT
-	TRBV30	-	TRBJ1-3	CAWSGTARNTIYF	TGTGCCTGGAGTGGGACAGCGAGAAACACCATATATTTT
TRBD1	TRBV18	-	TRBJ1-2	CASSPSRTGDYTF	TGTGCCAGCTCACCGAGCCGGACAGGGGACTACACCTTC
TRBD2	TRBV29-1	-	TRBJ2-1	CSVSPSGSSYNEQFF	TGCAGCGTTTCACCTAGCGGGAGTTCCTACAATGAGCAGTTCTTC
-	TRBV18	-	TRBJ2-5	CASSPGGKETQYF	TGTGCCAGCTCACCCGGGGGTAAAGAGACCCAGTACTTC
-	TRBV6-5	-	TRBJ2-5	CASSYSRAAETQYF	TGTGCCAGCAGTTACTCGAGGGCGGCAGAGACCCAGTACTTC
-	TRBV6-1	-	TRBJ1-1	CASRPDGNTEAFF	TGTGCCAGCAGACCCGACGGTAACACTGAAGCTTTCTTT
TRBD1	TRBV28	-	TRBJ1-2	CASRDNPGQVVSNYGYTF	TGTGCCAGCAGAGATAACCCCGGACAGGTCGTTTCCAACTATGGCTACACCTTC
-	TRBV5-1	-	TRBJ2-7	CASHDNSYEQYF	TGCGCCAGCCACGACAACTCCTACGAGCAGTACTTC
-	TRBV20-1	-	TRBJ2-1	CTAGARDEQFF	TGCACCGCCGGGGCTAGAGATGAGCAGTTCTTC
-	TRBV9	once	TRBJ2-1	CASSATLGQHNQQFRLYNEQFF	TGTGCCAGCAGCGCGACCCTGGGGCAACACAACCAACAGTTTAGGTTATACAATGAGCAGTTCTTC
-	TRBV7-2	-	TRBJ1-3	CASSLVGLAGNTIYF	TGTGCCAGCAGCTTAGTAGGGTTAGCTGGAAACACCATATATTTT
-	TRBV11-1	-	TRBJ1-1	CASSPRMNTEAFF	TGTGCCAGCAGCCCCCGAATGAACACTGAAGCTTTCTTT
-	TRBV27	-	TRBJ1-1	CASSLGLGNTEAFF	TGTGCCAGCAGTCTAGGACTGGGAAACACTGAAGCTTTCTTT
-	TRBV30	-	TRBJ2-2	CAWSGLGRETGELFF	TGTGCCTGGAGTGGACTAGGTCGGGAGACCGGGGAGCTGTTTTTT
TRBD2	TRBV28	-	TRBJ2-3	CASTEAGGPPDTQYF	TGTGCCAGCACGGAAGCGGGAGGGCCTCCAGATACGCAGTATTTT
TRBD1	TRBV29-1	-	TRBJ2-5	CSVIWTGDETQYF	TGCAGCGTTATTTGGACAGGGGACGAGACCCAGTACTTC
-	TRBV5-1	-	TRBJ2-7	CASSLDRGYEQYF	TGCGCCAGCAGCTTGGACCGAGGCTACGAGCAGTACTTC
TRBD1	TRBV9	-	TRBJ2-7	CASSVVGQGDEQYF	TGTGCCAGCAGCGTAGTCGGACAGGGTGACGAGCAGTACTTC
-	TRBV20-1	few	TRBJ2-7	CSAERRLEQYF	TGCAGTGCTGAGCGGCGCCTGGAGCAGTACTTC
TRBD2	TRBV7-2	-	TRBJ2-3	CASSSTLAGGISDTQYF	TGTGCCAGCAGCTCCACTCTAGCGGGAGGAATCTCAGATACGCAGTATTTT
-	TRBV29-1	-	TRBJ2-5	CSVRTGVSQETQYF	TGCAGCGTCCGAACCGGGGTATCTCAAGAGACCCAGTACTTC
TRBD1	TRBV19	-	TRBJ1-1	CASSPPRGRWTEAFF	TGTGCCAGTAGTCCCCCAAGGGGGCGGTGGACTGAAGCTTTCTTT
-	TRBV28	-	TRBJ2-7	CASSMGGIGLYEQYF	TGTGCCAGCAGTATGGGGGGCATTGGTCTCTACGAGCAGTACTTC
-	TRBV6-5	-	TRBJ1-3	CASSTRVPGNTIYF	TGTGCCAGCAGCACGAGGGTACCCGGAAACACCATATATTTT
-	TRBV7-9	once	TRBJ1-3	CASSGVVEQTSFTIYF	TGTGCCAGCAGCGGGGTAGTTGAGCAGACCTCATTCACCATATATTTT
-	TRBV7-3	-	TRBJ2-5	CASSQNTGATQYF	TGTGCCAGCAGTCAAAACACGGGGGCGACCCAGTACTTC
TRBD1	TRBV7-2	-	TRBJ1-2	CASSYRPEGGHGYTF	TGTGCCAGCAGCTACCGTCCCGAAGGGGGCCATGGCTACACCTTC
-	TRBV9	few	TRBJ2-2	CASSWGQSNTGELFF	TGTGCCAGCAGCTGGGGGCAGTCGAACACCGGGGAGCTGTTTTTT
-	TRBV18	-	TRBJ1-4	CASSRALNEKLFF	TGTGCCAGCTCACGGGCCCTTAATGAAAAACTGTTTTTT
-	TRBV5-6	-	TRBJ1-4	CASSLVGTGQRF	TGTGCCAGCAGCTTGGTAGGGACGGGCCAGCGTTTT
-	TRBV15	few	TRBJ2-6	CATSRDSSGRVSGANVLTF	TGTGCCACCAGCAGAGATTCGTCGGGGCGGGTCTCTGGGGCCAACGTCCTGACTTTC
TRBD2	TRBV7-2	-	TRBJ2-1	CASSPHGTSGFEQFF	TGTGCCAGCAGCCCCCACGGGACTAGCGGCTTTGAGCAGTTCTTC
TRBD2	TRBV7-3	once	TRBJ2-1	CASSPGTSGYNEQFF	TGTGCCAGCAGCCCGGGGACTAGCGGTTACAATGAGCAGTTCTTC
-	TRBV12-5	-	TRBJ1-6	CASGSGENSPLHF	TGTGCTAGTGGTTCGGGGGAGAATTCACCCCTCCACTTT